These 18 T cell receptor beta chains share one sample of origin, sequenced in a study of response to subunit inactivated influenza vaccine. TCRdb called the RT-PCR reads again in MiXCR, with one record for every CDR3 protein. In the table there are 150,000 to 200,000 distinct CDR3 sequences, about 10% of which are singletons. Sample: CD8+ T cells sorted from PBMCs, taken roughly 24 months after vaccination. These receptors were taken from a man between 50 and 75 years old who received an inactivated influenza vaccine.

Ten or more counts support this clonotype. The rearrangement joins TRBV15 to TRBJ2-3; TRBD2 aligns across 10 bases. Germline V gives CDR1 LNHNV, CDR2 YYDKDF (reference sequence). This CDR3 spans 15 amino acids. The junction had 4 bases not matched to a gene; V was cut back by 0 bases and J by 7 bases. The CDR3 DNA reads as TGTGCCACCAGCAGAGATCAGCGGGAGGGATATACGCAGTATTTT. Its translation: CATSRDQREGYTQYF.

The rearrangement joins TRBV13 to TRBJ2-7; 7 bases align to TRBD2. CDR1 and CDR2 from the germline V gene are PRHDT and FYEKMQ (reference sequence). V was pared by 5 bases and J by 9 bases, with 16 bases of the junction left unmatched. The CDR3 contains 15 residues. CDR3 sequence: CASSQNLLGGEMQYF. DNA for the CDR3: TGTGCCAGCAGCCAAAACCTCCTGGGGGGGGAGATGCAGTACTTC.

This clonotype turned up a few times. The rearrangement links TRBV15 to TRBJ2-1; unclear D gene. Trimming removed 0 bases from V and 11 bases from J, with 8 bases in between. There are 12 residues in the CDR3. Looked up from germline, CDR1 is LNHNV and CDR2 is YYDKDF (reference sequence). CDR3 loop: CATSRDRRQQFF. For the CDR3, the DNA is TGTGCCACCAGCAGAGACCGCAGACAGCAGTTCTTC.

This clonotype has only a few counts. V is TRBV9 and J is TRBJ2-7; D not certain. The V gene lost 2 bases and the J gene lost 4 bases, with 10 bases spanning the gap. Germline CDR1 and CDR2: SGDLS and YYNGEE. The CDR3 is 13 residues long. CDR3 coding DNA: TGTGCCAGCAGCGTGGGTGCCCCGTACGAGCAGTACTTC. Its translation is CASSVGAPYEQYF.

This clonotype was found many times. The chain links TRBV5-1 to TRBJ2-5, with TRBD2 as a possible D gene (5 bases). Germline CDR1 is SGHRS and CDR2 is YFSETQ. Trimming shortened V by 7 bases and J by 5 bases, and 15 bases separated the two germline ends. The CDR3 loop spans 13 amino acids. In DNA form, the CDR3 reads TGCGCCAGCCTGAATCGGGGAGAGGAGACCCAGTACTTC. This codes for CASLNRGEETQYF.

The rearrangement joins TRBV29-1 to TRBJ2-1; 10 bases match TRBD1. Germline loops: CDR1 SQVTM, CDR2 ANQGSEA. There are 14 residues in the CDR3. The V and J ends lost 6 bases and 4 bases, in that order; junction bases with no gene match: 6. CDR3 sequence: CSVLRGQGYNEQFF. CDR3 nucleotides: TGCAGCGTCCTCAGGGGACAGGGGTACAATGAGCAGTTCTTC.

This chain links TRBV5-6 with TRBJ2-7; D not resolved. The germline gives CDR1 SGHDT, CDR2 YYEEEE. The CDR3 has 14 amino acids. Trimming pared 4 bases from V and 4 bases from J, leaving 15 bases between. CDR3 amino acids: CASSNPGPGYEQYF. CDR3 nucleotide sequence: TGTGCCAGCAGCAACCCGGGCCCCGGATACGAGCAGTACTTC.

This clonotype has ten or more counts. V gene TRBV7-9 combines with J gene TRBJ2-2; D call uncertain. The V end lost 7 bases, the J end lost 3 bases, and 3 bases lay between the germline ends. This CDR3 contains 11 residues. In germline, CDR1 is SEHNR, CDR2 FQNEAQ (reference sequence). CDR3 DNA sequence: TGTGCCAGCACGGACACCGGGGAGCTGTTTTTT. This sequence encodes CASTDTGELFF.

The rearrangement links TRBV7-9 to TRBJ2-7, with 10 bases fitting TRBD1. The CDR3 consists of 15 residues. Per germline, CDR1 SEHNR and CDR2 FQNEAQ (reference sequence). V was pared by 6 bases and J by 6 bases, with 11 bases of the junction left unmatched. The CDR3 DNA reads TGTGCCAGCAGACGAGGGGACAGGGGCAGTCTCGAGCAGTACTTC. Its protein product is CASRRGDRGSLEQYF.

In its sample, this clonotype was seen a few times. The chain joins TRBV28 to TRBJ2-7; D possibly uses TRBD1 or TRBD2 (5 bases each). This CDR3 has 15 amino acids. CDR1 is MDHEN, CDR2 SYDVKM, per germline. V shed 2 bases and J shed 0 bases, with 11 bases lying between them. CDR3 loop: CASSLLRGSSYEQYF. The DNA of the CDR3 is TGTGCCAGCAGTTTACTACGGGGCAGCTCCTACGAGCAGTACTTC.

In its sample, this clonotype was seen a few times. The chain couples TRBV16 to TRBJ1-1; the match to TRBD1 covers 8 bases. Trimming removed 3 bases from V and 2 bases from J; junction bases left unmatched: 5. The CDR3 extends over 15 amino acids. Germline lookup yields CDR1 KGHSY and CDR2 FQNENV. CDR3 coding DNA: TGTGCCAGCAGCCATTGGACAGGGAGAAACACTGAAGCTTTCTTT. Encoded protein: CASSHWTGRNTEAFF.

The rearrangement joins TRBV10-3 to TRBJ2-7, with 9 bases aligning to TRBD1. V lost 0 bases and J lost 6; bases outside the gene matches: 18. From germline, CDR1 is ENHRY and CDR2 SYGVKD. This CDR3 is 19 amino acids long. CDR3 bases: TGTGCCATCAGTGAGTCGCCCCCTTACTGGACAGGGGTCGATGGCGAGCAGTACTTC. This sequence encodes CAISESPPYWTGVDGEQYF.

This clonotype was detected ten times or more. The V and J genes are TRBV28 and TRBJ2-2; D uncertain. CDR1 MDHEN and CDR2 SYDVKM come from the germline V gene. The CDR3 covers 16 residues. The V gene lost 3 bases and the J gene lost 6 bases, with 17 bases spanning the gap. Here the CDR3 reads CASSFPKSGWSGELFF. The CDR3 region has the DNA TGTGCCAGCAGTTTCCCGAAGTCTGGGTGGTCCGGGGAGCTGTTTTTT.

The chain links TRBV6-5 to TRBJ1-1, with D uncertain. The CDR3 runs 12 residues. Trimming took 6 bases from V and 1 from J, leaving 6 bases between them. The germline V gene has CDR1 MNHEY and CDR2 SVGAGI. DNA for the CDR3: TGTGCCAGCAGGAAGGGGAACACTGAAGCTTTCTTT. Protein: CASRKGNTEAFF.

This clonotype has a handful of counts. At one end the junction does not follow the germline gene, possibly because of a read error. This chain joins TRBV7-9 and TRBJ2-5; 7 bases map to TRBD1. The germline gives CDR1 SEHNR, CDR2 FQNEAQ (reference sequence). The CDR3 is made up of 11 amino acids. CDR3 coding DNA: TGTGCCAGTACAACGGGACAGATGATCTTCTTC. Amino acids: CASTTGQMIFF.

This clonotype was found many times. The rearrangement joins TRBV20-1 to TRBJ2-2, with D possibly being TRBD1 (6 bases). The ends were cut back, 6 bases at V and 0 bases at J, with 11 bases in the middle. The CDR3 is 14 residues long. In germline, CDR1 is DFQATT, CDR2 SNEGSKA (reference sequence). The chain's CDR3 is CSAPDSPNTGELFF. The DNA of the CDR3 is TGCAGTGCCCCGGACAGTCCGAACACCGGGGAGCTGTTTTTT.

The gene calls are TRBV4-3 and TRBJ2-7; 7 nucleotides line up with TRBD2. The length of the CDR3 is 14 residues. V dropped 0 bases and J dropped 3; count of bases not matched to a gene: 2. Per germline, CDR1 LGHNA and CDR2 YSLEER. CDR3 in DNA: TGCGCCAGCAGCCAAGATTCGGGGGGCTACGAGCAGTACTTC. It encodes CASSQDSGGYEQYF.

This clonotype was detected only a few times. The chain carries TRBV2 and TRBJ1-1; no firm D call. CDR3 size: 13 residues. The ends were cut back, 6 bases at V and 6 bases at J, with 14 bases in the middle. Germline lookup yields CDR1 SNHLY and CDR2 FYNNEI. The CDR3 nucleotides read TGTGCCAGCAGCCCTAATGTGCGCTCTGAAGCTTTCTTT. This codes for CASSPNVRSEAFF. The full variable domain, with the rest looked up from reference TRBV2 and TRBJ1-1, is EPEVTQTPSHQVTQMGQEVILRCVPISNHLYFYWYRQILGQKVEFLVSFYNNEISEKSEIFDDQFSVERPDGSNFTLKIRSTKLEDSAMYFCASSPNVRSEAFFGQGTRLTVV.